This T cell receptor beta chain derives from a study of cytomegalovirus exposure and HLA in healthy donors. Primers for the PCR totalled 60 Vbeta and 13 Jbeta. This table comes from immunoSEQ multiplex PCR, and its TCRdb copy is limited to in-frame clones, with some not included. The top ten clones hold 4.1% of a sample with approximately 100,000 clones, about 80% of them seen once. Sequenced: PBMCs. The sequence was collected from a man aged 35-49 years in good health and CMV-seronegative.

This chain's CDR3 is CASSVRQGFSGNTIYF. CDR3 sequence (DNA): TGTGCCAGCAGCGTTCGACAGGGGTTCTCTGGAAACACCATATATTTT. The rearrangement links TRBV6-4 to TRBJ1-3, with 8 positions matching TRBD1. V was pared by 6 bases and J by 0 bases, with 7 bases of the junction left unmatched. The CDR3 covers 16 residues. Germline-derived CDR1 and CDR2 are MRHNA and SNTAGT.